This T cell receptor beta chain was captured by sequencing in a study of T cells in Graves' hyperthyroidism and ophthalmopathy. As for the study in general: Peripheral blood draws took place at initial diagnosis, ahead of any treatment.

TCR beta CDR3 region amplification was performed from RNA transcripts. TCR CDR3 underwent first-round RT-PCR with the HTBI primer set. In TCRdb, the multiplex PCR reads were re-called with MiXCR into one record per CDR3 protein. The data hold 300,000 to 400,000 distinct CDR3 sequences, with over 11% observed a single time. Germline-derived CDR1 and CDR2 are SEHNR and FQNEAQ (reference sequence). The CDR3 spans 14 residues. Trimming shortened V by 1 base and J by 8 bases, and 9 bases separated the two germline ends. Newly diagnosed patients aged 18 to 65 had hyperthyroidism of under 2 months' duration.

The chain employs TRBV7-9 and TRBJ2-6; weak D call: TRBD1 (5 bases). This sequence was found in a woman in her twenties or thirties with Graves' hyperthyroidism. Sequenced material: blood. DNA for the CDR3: TGTGCCAGCAGCTTAGGGTCAGGGTCCAACGTCCTGACTTTC. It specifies CASSLGSGSNVLTF.